Listed below are T cell receptor beta chains from one sample, sequenced in a study of CD8 T cells in Susac syndrome. TCRdb re-derived calls from the immunoSEQ multiplex PCR reads in MiXCR, one entry per CDR3 protein. The sample records some 120,000 distinct CDR3 sequences, roughly 96% being singletons. Specimen: CD4+ T cells from PBMCs. The receptors come from a human donor in good health. Both conserved end residues are part of each CDR3. D genes are given only for firm matches. Clone size, where shown, is once, few, many, or a class for clones that have expanded.

j_gene: TRBJ2-2; d_gene: .; len: 15; v_gene: TRBV7-2; abundance: .; CDR3nt: TGTGCCAGCAGCTTAGCAGCTAGCAACGCCGGGGAGCTGTTTTTT; CDR3aa: CASSLAASNAGELFF
j_gene: TRBJ2-5; d_gene: .; len: 13; v_gene: TRBV28; abundance: once; CDR3nt: TGTGCCAGCAGTTTTGGGGGCCCAGAGACCCAGTACTTC; CDR3aa: CASSFGGPETQYF
j_gene: TRBJ1-1; d_gene: TRBD1; len: 14; v_gene: TRBV29-1; abundance: once; CDR3nt: TGCAGCGGACGGGACAGTTTAATGAACACTGAAGCTTTCTTT; CDR3aa: CSGRDSLMNTEAFF
j_gene: TRBJ2-2; d_gene: TRBD2; len: 15; v_gene: TRBV2; abundance: .; CDR3nt: TGTGCCAGCAGTTATATAGCGGGAGCCACCGGGGAGCTGTTTTTT; CDR3aa: CASSYIAGATGELFF
j_gene: TRBJ2-1; d_gene: .; len: 12; v_gene: TRBV14; abundance: .; CDR3nt: TGTGCCAGCAGCCCCAGTGGAAGGGAGCAGTTCTTC; CDR3aa: CASSPSGREQFF
j_gene: TRBJ1-1; d_gene: .; len: 12; v_gene: TRBV29-1; abundance: once; CDR3nt: TGCAGCGTTGCCCCTGGGAACACTGAAGCTTTCTTT; CDR3aa: CSVAPGNTEAFF
j_gene: TRBJ1-1; d_gene: .; len: 15; v_gene: TRBV5-1; abundance: .; CDR3nt: TGCGCCAGCAGCTTGGGGACAAGGGGCGTCACTGAAGCTTTCTTT; CDR3aa: CASSLGTRGVTEAFF
j_gene: TRBJ2-6; d_gene: .; len: 17; v_gene: TRBV25-1; abundance: .; CDR3nt: TGTGCCAGCAGTGAATTTAGTTCGTCCTCTGGGGCCAACGTCCTGACTTTC; CDR3aa: CASSEFSSSSGANVLTF
j_gene: TRBJ1-5; d_gene: .; len: 14; v_gene: TRBV3-1; abundance: .; CDR3nt: TGTGCCAGCAGCGCGAGCAGGGGTAATTTGCCCCAGCATTTT; CDR3aa: CASSASRGNLPQHF
j_gene: TRBJ2-1; d_gene: .; len: 16; v_gene: TRBV24-1; abundance: .; CDR3nt: TGTGCCACCAGTGACTCCCAAAGGGGCTACTACAATGAGCAGTTCTTC; CDR3aa: CATSDSQRGYYNEQFF
j_gene: TRBJ1-1; d_gene: .; len: 13; v_gene: TRBV30; abundance: .; CDR3nt: TGTGCCTGGACAGGGAAGGCTTACACTGAAGCTTTCTTT; CDR3aa: CAWTGKAYTEAFF
j_gene: TRBJ2-7; d_gene: TRBD2; len: 13; v_gene: TRBV29-1; abundance: .; CDR3nt: TGCAGCGTCGCGGGAGTTGCGAACGACGAGCAGTACTTC; CDR3aa: CSVAGVANDEQYF
j_gene: TRBJ1-2; d_gene: .; len: 14; v_gene: TRBV5-6; abundance: .; CDR3nt: TGTGCCAGCAGCAGCGTTGACAAGCTCTATGGCTACACCTTC; CDR3aa: CASSSVDKLYGYTF
j_gene: TRBJ2-1; d_gene: .; len: 12; v_gene: TRBV12-3/TRBV12-4; abundance: .; CDR3nt: TGTGCCAGCAGTTTATTAGGCAGTGAGCAGTTCTTC; CDR3aa: CASSLLGSEQFF
j_gene: TRBJ2-1; d_gene: .; len: 16; v_gene: TRBV20-1; abundance: once; CDR3nt: TGCAGTGCTAGAGTAGGGGGGAGGGCCATGATCAATGAGCAGTTCTTC; CDR3aa: CSARVGGRAMINEQFF
j_gene: TRBJ2-4; d_gene: .; len: 13; v_gene: TRBV18; abundance: .; CDR3nt: TGTGCCAGCTCAGTGGACAGTGAAAACATTCAGTACTTC; CDR3aa: CASSVDSENIQYF
j_gene: TRBJ2-3; d_gene: TRBD2; len: 14; v_gene: TRBV7-9; abundance: .; CDR3nt: TGTGCCAGCAGCTTCCCCGGGGGGTCAGATACGCAGTATTTT; CDR3aa: CASSFPGGSDTQYF
j_gene: TRBJ1-2; d_gene: .; len: 13; v_gene: TRBV7-9; abundance: .; CDR3nt: TGTGCCAGCAGCTCGTCAGGGGATTATGGCTACACCTTC; CDR3aa: CASSSSGDYGYTF
j_gene: TRBJ2-7; d_gene: TRBD1; len: 13; v_gene: TRBV18; abundance: .; CDR3nt: TGTGCCAGCTCACAGGGGGCCATCTACGAGCAGTACTTC; CDR3aa: CASSQGAIYEQYF
j_gene: TRBJ2-5; d_gene: .; len: 11; v_gene: TRBV29-1; abundance: .; CDR3nt: TGCAGCGTTGTTCCCCAAGAGACCCAGTACTTC; CDR3aa: CSVVPQETQYF
j_gene: TRBJ1-1; d_gene: TRBD1; len: 14; v_gene: TRBV18; abundance: .; CDR3nt: TGTGCCAGCTCATCGACAGGGGCGAACACTGAAGCTTTCTTT; CDR3aa: CASSSTGANTEAFF
j_gene: TRBJ1-1; d_gene: .; len: 15; v_gene: TRBV3-1; abundance: .; CDR3nt: TGTGCCAGCAGCCTACGACAGGTCTTGAACACTGAAGCTTTCTTT; CDR3aa: CASSLRQVLNTEAFF
j_gene: TRBJ1-1; d_gene: .; len: 13; v_gene: TRBV14; abundance: .; CDR3nt: TGTGCCAGCAGCCAAGCTTCCGCCACTGAAGCTTTCTTT; CDR3aa: CASSQASATEAFF
j_gene: TRBJ1-2; d_gene: .; len: 12; v_gene: TRBV6-2/TRBV6-3; abundance: once; CDR3nt: TGTGCCAGCACCAAGCAGAACTATGGCTACACCTTC; CDR3aa: CASTKQNYGYTF
j_gene: TRBJ2-7; d_gene: .; len: 14; v_gene: TRBV29-1; abundance: .; CDR3nt: TGCAGCGTGGGTGACATTAGCCCCTCCTACGAGCAGTACTTC; CDR3aa: CSVGDISPSYEQYF
j_gene: TRBJ1-2; d_gene: TRBD1; len: 12; v_gene: TRBV29-1; abundance: .; CDR3nt: TGCAGCGTTGAACGGACAGGGTATGGCTACACCTTC; CDR3aa: CSVERTGYGYTF
j_gene: TRBJ2-2; d_gene: .; len: 13; v_gene: TRBV29-1; abundance: .; CDR3nt: TGCAGCGTTGAAGGGACGGGGCGGAGGGAGCTGTTTTTT; CDR3aa: CSVEGTGRRELFF
j_gene: TRBJ2-5; d_gene: .; len: 12; v_gene: TRBV5-1; abundance: .; CDR3nt: TGCGCCAGCAGCTTAGAGGTGGAGACCCAGTACTTC; CDR3aa: CASSLEVETQYF
j_gene: TRBJ2-3; d_gene: .; len: 14; v_gene: TRBV28; abundance: .; CDR3nt: TGTGCCACCCGGATTGGCGGGCCCTCAGATACGCAGTATTTT; CDR3aa: CATRIGGPSDTQYF